A single sample is the source of the 8 T cell receptor beta chains below, sequenced in a study of radiation and T cells in renal cell carcinoma. Produced via immunoSEQ multiplex PCR; TCRdb's table is partial and in-frame only. The table lists around 76,000 clones, about 80% of them singletons. Time point described: blood 2 weeks post-SBRT. Treatment: 15 Gy SBRT to primary tumor, nephrectomy 4 weeks later. This material consisted of blood, taken from a patient whose treatment included radiotherapy and nephrectomy. All receptors derive from a man aged 55 to 69 with renal cell carcinoma.

This chain joins TRBV6-5 and TRBJ1-1, with D uncertain. Germline V gene lookup returns CDR1 MNHEY and CDR2 SVGAGI. The CDR3 runs 15 residues. The ends were cut back, 4 bases at V and 0 bases at J, with 12 bases in the middle. CDR3 residues: CASSFQESMNTEAFF. CDR3 DNA: TGTGCCAGCAGTTTTCAAGAGTCCATGAACACTGAAGCTTTCTTT.

The V call is TRBV4-2, the J call TRBJ1-5; D perhaps matches TRBD1 (5 bases). The CDR3 contains 15 residues. The germline V gene encodes CDR1 LGHNA and CDR2 YNFKEQ. Trimming left V 0 bases short and J 5 bases short, with 11 bases between. The CDR3 DNA follows: TGTGCCAGCAGCCAAGATCAAAGGGGACATCAGCCCCAGCATTTT. Protein: CASSQDQRGHQPQHF.

The genes are TRBV18 and TRBJ2-1; D is unclear. V lost 0 bases and J lost 0, with 9 bases in between. There are 16 residues in the CDR3. Per the germline V gene, CDR1 is KGHSH and CDR2 is LQKENI. CDR3 nucleotides: TGTGCCAGCTCACCACCGCAAGGAACCTCCTACAATGAGCAGTTCTTC. This translates into CASSPPQGTSYNEQFF.

V is TRBV5-4 and J is TRBJ2-5; 9 nucleotides line up with TRBD1. There are 14 residues in the CDR3. Germline V gene data show CDR1 as SGHNT and CDR2 as YYREEE (reference sequence). Trimming cost V 2 bases and J 6 bases; bases outside gene matches: 5. CDR3 nucleotide sequence: TGTGCCAGCAGCTTTGACAGGGGGTTGAAGACCCAGTACTTC. It codes for CASSFDRGLKTQYF.

The chain combines TRBV4-1 with TRBJ2-7; no clear D gene. The CDR3 sequence is 17 residues long. CDR1 is MGHRA and CDR2 is YSYEKL in the germline V gene. V shed 1 base and J shed 3 bases, with 19 bases lying between them. The CDR3 sequence is CASSQGTLTSWGYEQYF. The CDR3 nucleotides read TGCGCCAGCAGCCAAGGAACCCTAACGAGTTGGGGCTACGAGCAGTACTTC.

This chain joins TRBV5-1 and TRBJ2-2, with TRBD2 matching over 10 bases. Per the germline V gene, CDR1 is SGHRS and CDR2 is YFSETQ. V shed 4 bases, J shed 4 bases, and the junction held 13 bases outside the gene matches. This CDR3 is 18 amino acids long. CDR3 nucleotide sequence: TGCGCCAGCAGCCCCGACCCGCTAGCGGGAGAGGTCACCGGGGAGCTGTTTTTT. Its protein product is CASSPDPLAGEVTGELFF.

The chain links TRBV28 to TRBJ1-4; D gene unclear. The V and J ends lost 2 bases and 15 bases respectively, with 22 bases between them. The CDR3 extends over 15 amino acids. CDR1 is MDHEN and CDR2 is SYDVKM in the germline V gene. The CDR3 DNA follows: TGTGCCAGCAGTTTAACTGGAGGGCCGACCCCTAATTTGTTTTTT. Translation gives CASSLTGGPTPNLFF.

This sequence joins TRBV5-1 and TRBJ2-7, with 8 positions matching TRBD2. Germline CDR1 is SGHRS and CDR2 is YFSETQ. J was trimmed by 6 bases and V by 2 bases; bases with no gene match: 4. The CDR3 covers 13 residues. The CDR3 protein is CASSFPGGGEQYF. The CDR3 region has the DNA TGCGCCAGCAGCTTTCCGGGAGGGGGCGAGCAGTACTTC.